The present TCR beta chain was sequenced within a study of patients and donors after allogeneic stem cell transplantation. Germline CDR1 is MNHNS and CDR2 is SASEGT. The CDR3 runs to 14 residues. Deletions cut 6 bases from V and 4 bases from J, with 16 bases between. TCRdb redid the calling of the RT-PCR reads with MiXCR, one entry per CDR3 protein. The sample carries some 880,000 distinct CDR3 sequences, approximately 19% recorded once. The sample consisted of blood, either unsorted or a sorted T cell fraction (not recorded which). The chain links TRBV6-1 to TRBJ2-7; D unresolved. This clonotype was sampled from a human donor who was either an allogeneic HSCT recipient or a stem cell or donor lymphocyte infusion donor (not recorded which). It is not recorded whose cells these are; they may come from a transplant donor. The CDR3 sequence is CASRKTGRYYEQYF. DNA of the CDR3: TGTGCCAGCAGAAAGACCGGAAGATATTACGAGCAGTACTTC.